These 27 T cell receptor beta chains share one sample of origin, sequenced in a study of cytomegalovirus exposure and HLA in healthy donors. The PCR had 60 Vbeta and 13 Jbeta primers. Clones were read by immunoSEQ multiplex PCR, and TCRdb kept only the in-frame ones, dropping some. The profile shows about 140,000 clones, more than 75% of them singletons. Sequenced material: PBMCs. These receptors all stem from a man between 35 and 55 years old in good health and CMV-seronegative.

The V and J genes are TRBV28 and TRBJ2-2; 7 bases are shared with TRBD2. The trim removed 6 bases at V and 3 bases at J, leaving 7 bases unmatched. The CDR3 runs to 15 residues. Germline CDR1 is MDHEN and CDR2 is SYDVKM. The DNA for the CDR3 is TGTGCCAGCAGCGTTTGGGGGGGAGACACCGGGGAGCTGTTTTTT. Its translation is CASSVWGGDTGELFF. Filled out from reference TRBV28 and TRBJ2-2, the complete variable domain reads DVKVTQSSRYLVKRTGEKVFLECVQDMDHENMFWYRQDPGLGLRLIYFSYDVKMKEKGDIPEGYSVSREKKERFSLILESASTNQTSMYLCASSVWGGDTGELFFGEGSRLTVL.

The chain employs TRBV27 and TRBJ1-5; D is unresolved. This CDR3 region has 14 residues. Germline V gives CDR1 MNHEY, CDR2 SMNVEV (reference sequence). V was clipped by 5 bases and J by 1 base, with 9 bases between them. The CDR3 nucleotides are TGTGCCAGCAGTCCGCTAGGAAGCAATCAGCCCCAGCATTTT. Translated, it gives CASSPLGSNQPQHF.

This chain joins TRBV18 and TRBJ2-3; TRBD1 agrees at 8 bases. J was trimmed by 3 bases and V by 3 bases; bases with no gene match: 5. The CDR3 totals 15 residues. CDR1 KGHSH and CDR2 LQKENI come from the germline V gene. This CDR3 is CASSPTGVETDTQYF. CDR3 nucleotide sequence: TGTGCCAGCTCACCGACAGGGGTTGAAACAGATACGCAGTATTTT.

For this clone: Its ends do not fully match the called genes, so a read error is possible. The V and J genes are TRBV5-8 and TRBJ2-3, with D unresolved. This CDR3 spans 14 amino acids. In germline, CDR1 is SGHTS, CDR2 YDEGEE. The CDR3 nucleotides are TGTGCCGGCAGCCTAGGTCCACACACAGATACGCAGTATTTT. It encodes CAGSLGPHTDTQYF.

V usage is TRBV5-5 and J usage is TRBJ1-2; no reliable D call. Germline V lookup: CDR1 SGHKS, CDR2 YYEKEE (reference sequence). The CDR3 covers 16 residues. V was clipped by 4 bases and J by 4 bases, with 20 bases between them. The CDR3 sequence is CASSPEVGATFYGYTF. DNA for the CDR3: TGTGCCAGCAGCCCGGAGGTGGGTGCTACCTTCTATGGCTACACCTTC.

The chain combines TRBV7-6 with TRBJ2-7; D gene ambiguous. The CDR3 totals 12 residues. Germline loops: CDR1 SGHVS, CDR2 FNYEAQ. The V gene lost 4 bases and the J gene lost 6 bases, with 10 bases spanning the gap. The CDR3: CASSSEPGEQYF. In nucleotides, the CDR3 is TGTGCCAGCAGCTCCGAGCCGGGCGAGCAGTACTTC.

The chain recombines TRBV18 with TRBJ2-3; 8 bases are shared with TRBD2. The CDR3 is made up of 15 amino acids. J was trimmed by 3 bases and V by 3 bases; bases with no gene match: 5. CDR1 is KGHSH and CDR2 is LQKENI in the germline V gene. DNA of the CDR3: TGTGCCAGCTCACCCGCGGGGGGTAGGACAGATACGCAGTATTTT. This gives the protein CASSPAGGRTDTQYF. Variable domain in full (rest from reference TRBV18 and TRBJ2-3): NAGVMQNPRHLVRRRGQEARLRCSPMKGHSHVYWYRQLPEEGLKFMVYLQKENIIDESGMPKERFSAEFPKEGPSILRIQQVVRGDSAAYFCASSPAGGRTDTQYFGPGTRLTVL.

The J gene is TRBJ2-5, the V gene TRBV5-4, with D possibly being TRBD1 (6 bases). The CDR3 runs 15 residues. Germline loops: CDR1 SGHNT, CDR2 YYREEE (reference sequence). Trimming took 2 bases from V and 7 from J, leaving 18 bases between them. CDR3 sequence reads: CASSFVQGNRGTQYF. DNA for the CDR3: TGTGCCAGCAGCTTCGTACAGGGAAATAGGGGGACCCAGTACTTC.

On this clone: This CDR3 is also generated by other DNA sequences in the sample. The V call is TRBV5-1, the J call TRBJ2-7; D is possibly TRBD2 (7 bases). V was shortened by 2 bases and J by 2 bases, with 14 bases between the two germline ends. The CDR3 runs to 15 residues. Per the germline V gene, CDR1 is SGHRS and CDR2 is YFSETQ. The DNA of the CDR3 is TGCGCCAGCAGCTTAGGGGGGGAGGGCCCCTACGAGCAGTACTTC. It codes for CASSLGGEGPYEQYF. The full variable domain, with the rest looked up from reference TRBV5-1 and TRBJ2-7, is KAGVTQTPRYLIKTRGQQVTLSCSPISGHRSVSWYQQTPGQGLQFLFEYFSETQRNKGNFPGRFSGRQFSNSRSEMNVSTLELGDSALYLCASSLGGEGPYEQYFGPGTRLTVT.

The gene calls are TRBV20-1 and TRBJ2-7; weak D call: TRBD2 (5 bases). Trimming removed 5 bases at V and 5 bases at J, with 10 bases between. The CDR3 spans 11 residues. Germline V gene data show CDR1 as DFQATT and CDR2 as SNEGSKA (reference sequence). As DNA, the CDR3 is TGCAGTGCTTCCCAGGAGGACGAGCAGTACTTC. Translated, it gives CSASQEDEQYF.

The chain links TRBV21-1 to TRBJ2-3; the table's TRBD1 call for D was not verified on the DNA. TRBV21-1 is designated a pseudogene. This CDR3 has 14 residues. The CDR3 region has the DNA TGTGCCAGCAGCAAAGTCTCGACACGGAACAAGCAGTATTTT. Translation: CASSKVSTRNKQYF.

This clone was detected only a few times. V gene TRBV5-1 combines with J gene TRBJ2-7; D perhaps matches TRBD2 (7 bases). V was pared by 0 bases and J by 4 bases, with 14 bases between. Germline values: CDR1 SGHRS, CDR2 YFSETQ. The CDR3 sequence is 15 residues long. CDR3 coding DNA: TGCGCCAGCAGCTTGGGTCCCGGGGGGCTTTACGAGCAGTACTTC. As protein: CASSLGPGGLYEQYF.

The chain combines TRBV5-1 with TRBJ2-3; 10 bases match TRBD2. V was pared by 6 bases and J by 2 bases, with 9 bases of the junction left unmatched. The germline gives CDR1 SGHRS, CDR2 YFSETQ. CDR3 length: 16 residues. The CDR3 DNA follows: TGCGCCAGCACCGTAGGGCTAGCGGGAGCCACAGATACGCAGTATTTT. Amino acid sequence: CASTVGLAGATDTQYF.

The chain couples TRBV18 to TRBJ1-2; a weak D match, TRBD1 (6 bases). Germline V gives CDR1 KGHSH, CDR2 LQKENI. This CDR3 contains 15 residues. Trimming left V 1 base short and J 2 bases short, with 11 bases between. The CDR3 loop is CASSPRTDLNYGYTF. The CDR3 region has the DNA TGTGCCAGCTCACCACGGACAGACCTCAACTATGGCTACACCTTC. The complete variable domain, with remaining parts taken from reference TRBV18 and TRBJ1-2, reads NAGVMQNPRHLVRRRGQEARLRCSPMKGHSHVYWYRQLPEEGLKFMVYLQKENIIDESGMPKERFSAEFPKEGPSILRIQQVVRGDSAAYFCASSPRTDLNYGYTFGSGTRLTVV.

The chain has TRBV9 and TRBJ2-5; D is ambiguous. Trimming took off 2 bases at V and 2 bases at J, with 13 bases between the two ends. The germline gives CDR1 SGDLS, CDR2 YYNGEE. The CDR3 runs 15 residues. CDR3 protein: CASSVFYGPQETQYF. The CDR3 bases are TGTGCCAGCAGCGTGTTTTATGGGCCTCAAGAGACCCAGTACTTC.

This chain connects TRBV28 to TRBJ2-7, with 10 positions matching TRBD2. Trimming at V came to 6 bases and at J to 3 bases, leaving 14 bases not matched to a gene. The CDR3 sequence is 17 residues long. CDR1 is MDHEN, CDR2 SYDVKM, per germline. The CDR3 region is CASSHRFGLAEYYEQYF. DNA of the CDR3: TGTGCCAGCAGCCATCGATTTGGACTAGCGGAATACTACGAGCAGTACTTC.

The J gene is TRBJ2-1, the V gene TRBV5-1, with a tentative D call TRBD2 (6 bases). CDR3 size: 16 residues. The germline V gene has CDR1 SGHRS and CDR2 YFSETQ. Trimming removed 7 bases at V and 0 bases at J, with 17 bases between. The CDR3 loop is CASQVGGASSYNEQFF. CDR3 bases: TGCGCCAGCCAGGTTGGCGGGGCCAGCTCCTACAATGAGCAGTTCTTC.

The CDR3 protein is CASSLQGTSVAKNIQYF. The CDR3 bases are TGTGCCAGCAGCTTACAAGGGACTAGCGTAGCCAAAAACATTCAGTACTTC. This chain links TRBV7-9 with TRBJ2-4; 10 bases are shared with TRBD2. From germline, CDR1 is SEHNR and CDR2 FQNEAQ (reference sequence). The CDR3 loop spans 17 amino acids. The trim removed 2 bases at V and 0 bases at J, leaving 4 bases unmatched.

The J gene is TRBJ1-2, the V gene TRBV6-1; TRBD1 agrees at 12 bases. CDR1 MNHNS and CDR2 SASEGT come from the germline V gene. The CDR3 totals 17 residues. The V and J ends lost 4 bases and 5 bases, in that order; junction bases with no gene match: 11. The CDR3 nucleotides are TGTGCCAGCAGTGGATTCGGGACAGGGGGCGCTGGGTATGGCTACACCTTC. Protein product: CASSGFGTGGAGYGYTF.

J is TRBJ1-1 and V is TRBV4-1; tentative D call: TRBD1 (6 bases). CDR3 length: 16 amino acids. CDR1 and CDR2 from the germline V gene are MGHRA and YSYEKL. The V end lost 2 bases, the J end lost 4 bases, and 17 bases lay between the germline ends. The CDR3 DNA reads TGCGCCAGCAGCCAAACCCCAGGGGAGAAAGCCACTGAAGCTTTCTTT. Translation: CASSQTPGEKATEAFF.

J is TRBJ2-7 and V is TRBV15, with 10 positions matching TRBD1. J lost 1 base, V lost 0 bases, and 6 bases had no gene match. Per the germline V gene, CDR1 is LNHNV and CDR2 is YYDKDF (reference sequence). This CDR3 region has 17 residues. In nucleotides, the CDR3 is TGTGCCACCAGCAGAGATCCGGGACAGGGGATTTCCTACGAGCAGTACTTC. Residues: CATSRDPGQGISYEQYF. The whole variable domain, filled in from reference TRBV15 and TRBJ2-7, reads DAMVIQNPRYQVTQFGKPVTLSCSQTLNHNVMYWYQQKSSQAPKLLFHYYDKDFNNEADTPDNFQSRRPNTSFCFLDIRSPGLGDTAMYLCATSRDPGQGISYEQYFGPGTRLTVT.

CDR3 sequence: CASRDPGSYEQYF. CDR3 DNA sequence: TGCGCCAGCAGGGATCCCGGGAGCTACGAGCAGTACTTC. The chain is built from TRBV10-1 and TRBJ2-7, with TRBD2 as a possible D gene (6 bases). The V end lost 6 bases, the J end lost 3 bases, and 12 bases lay between the germline ends. Germline values: CDR1 WNHNN, CDR2 SYGVQD (reference sequence). The CDR3 is made up of 13 amino acids.

V and J are TRBV6-5 and TRBJ2-5, with 12 bases matching TRBD2. CDR1 and CDR2 (germline): MNHEY, SVGAGI. The CDR3 covers 15 residues. V lost 2 bases, J lost 11 bases, and 9 bases stayed unmatched. CDR3 in amino acids: CASSYEGLAGQEQYF. CDR3 nucleotide sequence: TGTGCCAGCAGTTACGAAGGACTAGCGGGACAGGAGCAGTACTTC.

The V gene is TRBV6-5, the J gene TRBJ2-7, with 8 bases that match TRBD1. Looked up from germline, CDR1 is MNHEY and CDR2 is SVGAGI. After removal of 2 bases from V and 4 bases from J, the junction contained 1 base not matched to a gene. This CDR3 contains 13 residues. The CDR3 loop is CASSYDRGYEQYF. The DNA of the CDR3 is TGTGCCAGCAGTTACGACAGGGGTTACGAGCAGTACTTC.

The rearrangement links TRBV14 to TRBJ2-7; TRBD2 is a possible D gene (5 bases). V was trimmed by 3 bases and J by 3 bases, leaving 9 bases between them. Germline CDR1 is SGHDN and CDR2 is FVKESK. The CDR3 is 13 residues long. CDR3 amino acids: CASSQGGYYEQYF. CDR3 in DNA: TGTGCCAGCAGCCAGGGCGGGTACTACGAGCAGTACTTC.

This clone has just a few counts. The chain is built from TRBV7-9 and TRBJ2-7, with a possible D match to TRBD1 (5 bases). The CDR3 loop spans 14 amino acids. CDR1 is SEHNR and CDR2 is FQNEAQ in the germline V gene (reference sequence). The V end was cut by 3 bases, the J end by 0 bases, with 9 bases between. The CDR3 loop is CASSFTGSSYEQYF. The CDR3 coding sequence is TGTGCCAGCAGCTTTACAGGCAGCTCCTACGAGCAGTACTTC. The full variable domain, rest sourced from reference TRBV7-9 and TRBJ2-7, is DTGVSQNPRHKITKRGQNVTFRCDPISEHNRLYWYRQTLGQGPEFLTYFQNEAQLEKSRLLSDRFSAERPKGSFSTLEIQRTEQGDSAMYLCASSFTGSSYEQYFGPGTRLTVT.

This sequence joins TRBV4-3 and TRBJ2-7, with D possibly matching TRBD1 (5 bases). Germline loops: CDR1 LGHNA, CDR2 YSLEER. This CDR3 is 14 amino acids long. Trimming removed 0 bases at V and 7 bases at J, with 13 bases between. For the CDR3, the DNA is TGCGCCAGCAGCCAAGATGCCGGCCAGGGTGAGCAGTACTTC. Translated: CASSQDAGQGEQYF.